Below, one T cell receptor (beta chain) is given with its context. The CDR3 runs to 13 residues. CDR1 MNHNY and CDR2 SVGAGI come from the germline V gene (reference sequence). Germline trimming cut 7 bases from V and 9 bases from J; bases unmatched to any gene: 7. This entry is derived from a study of OX40 agonist ivuxolimab in advanced cancers. Profiling relied on immunoSEQ multiplex PCR, and the TCRdb table lists in-frame clones only, not all of them. The profile shows roughly 40,000 clones, 70% to 85% of them singletons. V and J are TRBV6-6 and TRBJ1-5, with 9 bases fitting TRBD1. The sequences come from CD4+ or CD8+ T cells sorted from blood, collected in a trial of the OX40 agonist ivuxolimab. The clonotype originates from an adult with an advanced solid tumor such as melanoma, head and neck, liver or kidney cancer. DNA for the CDR3: TGTGCCAGCAATCCGGACAGGGGATTGCCCCAGCATTTT. As protein: CASNPDRGLPQHF.